The present T cell receptor beta chain was sequenced within a study of blood T cell repertoires in COVID-19. The ends lost 6 bases at V and 1 base at J; junction bases unmatched: 10. CDR1 is SGHAT, CDR2 FQNNGV, per germline. This CDR3 has 16 residues. Original analysis: For nucleated cells, counts were estimated from reference gene primer amplification. Sequencing was performed with immunoSEQ multiplex PCR; in TCRdb, only in-frame clones are kept and a portion is missing. V, J and clone size are those of that table, while D and trimming were read from the DNA. The profile covers about 130,000 clones, with approximately 86% appearing a single time and roughly 2.2% taken by the ten largest. Individuals aged roughly 18 to 100 years were recruited from about two dozen US areas. Participants had their cohort set by participant-reported clinical history. Recovered status applied to Cohort 3 donors who had two consecutive negative PCRs. It also applied to those with clearance or with symptom resolution.

V and J are TRBV11-2 and TRBJ2-3; TRBD2 agrees at 7 bases. The sequence was collected from a woman aged 45-60 years who had recovered from COVID-19. The specimen sequenced was PBMCs or T cells enriched from blood (not recorded which). This CDR3 reads CASRPRGDEGTDTQYF. CDR3 nucleotides: TGTGCCAGCAGGCCTCGGGGGGATGAGGGCACAGATACGCAGTATTTT. The complete variable domain, with remaining parts taken from reference TRBV11-2 and TRBJ2-3, reads EAGVAQSPRYKIIEKRQSVAFWCNPISGHATLYWYQQILGQGPKLLIQFQNNGVVDDSQLPKDRFSAERLKGVDSTLKIQPAKLEDSAVYLCASRPRGDEGTDTQYFGPGTRLTVL.